This T cell receptor (beta chain) was identified during a study of tumor and adjacent non-tumor tissue in lung cancer. Study as a whole: There were around 11 adenocarcinoma, 2 squamous cell carcinoma and 1 small cell lung cancer cases.

The study's findings and limits: Tumor TCR diversity, when higher, was linked to shorter survival. Compared with tumor, normal lung showed significantly lower TCR diversity.

The template was RNA from unsorted bulk tissue. Chemotherapy-naive patients with new lung cancer underwent thoracic surgery in China, August–late 2014. This clonotype was counted a single time. Its target is unknown. At one end, the junction sequence differs from germline, possibly due to a read error. This CDR3 spans 16 amino acids. Per the germline V gene, CDR1 is SGHAT and CDR2 is FQNNGV. A modified ARM-PCR protocol with three rounds of nested PCR amplified TCRbeta. Using its own MiXCR run on the multiplex PCR reads, TCRdb lists one record per CDR3 protein. This table holds 68,000 or so distinct CDR3 sequences, roughly 60% found once.

This TCR derives from a man aged 50 or older with non-small cell lung cancer. This sequence joins TRBV11-2 and TRBJ2-1; 7 nucleotides line up with TRBD2. The specimen sequenced was lung tumor tissue. The CDR3: CVSTRGEVGSANEQFF. The CDR3 region has the DNA TGTGTCAGCACACGGGGGGAGGTTGGTTCGGCCAATGAGCAGTTCTTC.